Following are 25 T cell receptor beta chains from one sample sequenced in a study of T cells in Graves' hyperthyroidism and ophthalmopathy. TCR beta CDR3 sequences were amplified from RNA transcripts. HTBI primers were the set used in a first-round RT-PCR of the TCR CDR3. TCRdb used MiXCR to reprocess the multiplex PCR reads, holding one entry per CDR3 protein. The repertoire holds fewer than 700,000 distinct CDR3 sequences, with about 15% as singletons. Sequencing used blood. These receptors were obtained from a woman in her late teens or twenties with Graves' ophthalmopathy.

Regarding this clonotype: A read error is possible here, since a much larger clone lies one base away. V and J are TRBV11-3 and TRBJ1-1; D not resolved. This CDR3 is built from 15 residues. Germline V gives CDR1 SGHNT, CDR2 YENEEA. CDR3 DNA sequence: TGTGCCAGCGGCTTAGCGTCGGGAAGGGACACTGAAGCTTTCTTT. This gives the protein CASGLASGRDTEAFF.

This clonotype was counted only a few times. The rearrangement uses TRBV27 and TRBJ2-7, with D maybe TRBD1 (6 bases). Germline V CDR1 and CDR2: MNHEY, SMNVEV (reference sequence). Trimming removed 3 bases at V and 0 bases at J, with 15 bases between. CDR3 size: 16 residues. Here the CDR3 reads CASSFSVDSPSYEQYF. DNA for the CDR3: TGTGCCAGCAGTTTTAGTGTGGACAGCCCCTCCTACGAGCAGTACTTC.

This clonotype was seen ten or more times. The gene calls are TRBV20-1 and TRBJ1-5; D remains unclear. The V end lost 6 bases, the J end lost 2 bases, and 17 bases lay between the germline ends. The CDR3 extends over 15 amino acids. Germline values: CDR1 DFQATT, CDR2 SNEGSKA (reference sequence). This CDR3 is CSALTPYSGNQPQHF. The CDR3 DNA reads as TGCAGTGCCTTGACCCCTTACAGTGGCAATCAGCCCCAGCATTTT.

This clonotype was seen many times. The chain is built from TRBV2 and TRBJ2-7; tentatively, D is TRBD2 (6 bases). This CDR3 spans 15 amino acids. Trimming stripped 6 bases from V and 3 bases from J, with 18 bases between. The germline V gene encodes CDR1 SNHLY and CDR2 FYNNEI. The CDR3 protein is CASRQRWGTGYEQYF. CDR3 in DNA: TGTGCCAGCAGGCAGAGGTGGGGGACTGGCTACGAGCAGTACTTC. The variable domain in full, with the rest retrieved from reference TRBV2 and TRBJ2-7, is EPEVTQTPSHQVTQMGQEVILRCVPISNHLYFYWYRQILGQKVEFLVSFYNNEISEKSEIFDDQFSVERPDGSNFTLKIRSTKLEDSAMYFCASRQRWGTGYEQYFGPGTRLTVT.

In this sample, this clonotype turned up many times. The gene calls are TRBV29-1 and TRBJ2-3, with 7 bases aligning to TRBD2. The CDR3 loop spans 15 amino acids. The trim removed 6 bases at V and 6 bases at J, leaving 15 bases unmatched. Germline V CDR1 and CDR2: SQVTM, ANQGSEA. The CDR3 region is CSVNNPGREGDTQYF. The CDR3 nucleotides read TGCAGCGTGAACAACCCTGGCAGGGAGGGGGATACGCAGTATTTT.

This clonotype was seen only a few times. A read error is likely, as this CDR3 ends without the conserved phenylalanine or tryptophan. The chain couples TRBV28 to TRBJ1-1; D possibly corresponds to TRBD1 (5 bases). CDR3 length: 11 residues. CDR1 is MDHEN and CDR2 is SYDVKM in the germline V gene. Trimming took 6 bases from V and 7 from J, leaving 9 bases between them. This CDR3 reads CASSLDIEAFL. Written as DNA, the CDR3 is TGTGCCAGCAGCCTGGACATTGAAGCTTTCCTT.

CDR3 DNA: TGTGCCAGCAGCGTAGATGTCAGGAGCTCCTACGAGCAGTACTTC. Protein product: CASSVDVRSSYEQYF. The chain is built from TRBV9 and TRBJ2-7; no clear D. V lost 0 bases to trimming and J lost 0 bases, with 10 bases between them. CDR3 length: 15 amino acids. CDR1 SGDLS and CDR2 YYNGEE come from the germline V gene.

About this clonotype: It may be a read error: a sequence one base away is much more abundant. The J gene is TRBJ2-1, the V gene TRBV5-4; D gene ambiguous. The CDR3 sequence is 12 residues long. V lost 0 bases, J lost 7 bases, and 5 bases lay in between. Germline lookup yields CDR1 SGHNT and CDR2 YYREEE (reference sequence). The CDR3 is CASSLDQNEQFF. DNA of the CDR3: TGTGCCAGCAGCTTGGACCAGAATGAGCAGTTCTTC.

This clonotype was counted at least ten times. This chain uses TRBV20-1 with TRBJ2-1, with 11 bases lining up with TRBD2. J gave up 10 bases and V 3 bases, and 11 bases lay outside the gene matches. The germline gives CDR1 DFQATT, CDR2 SNEGSKA (reference sequence). The CDR3 is 15 amino acids. The CDR3 DNA reads as TGCAGTGCTAGCCATAGCGGGAGGGTCCTTCGGGAGCAGTTCTTC. It yields the protein CSASHSGRVLREQFF.

V gene TRBV2 combines with J gene TRBJ1-5, with D possibly TRBD1 on 5 matching bases. CDR3 length: 14 amino acids. CDR1 is SNHLY and CDR2 is FYNNEI in the germline V gene. V was pared by 2 bases and J by 6 bases, with 11 bases between. CDR3 protein: CASSEQGLGQPQHF. CDR3 DNA: TGTGCCAGCAGTGAACAGGGTCTAGGTCAGCCCCAGCATTTT.

In this sample, this clonotype turned up many times. V gene TRBV12-3 or TRBV12-4 combines with J gene TRBJ1-1; D is undetermined. This CDR3 contains 13 residues. The V and J ends lost 3 bases and 4 bases respectively, with 9 bases between them. The CDR3 reads CASSFRVGTEAFF. The CDR3 DNA follows: TGTGCCAGCAGTTTCCGGGTTGGCACTGAAGCTTTCTTT.

The chain employs TRBV15 and TRBJ2-1; 13 nucleotides align to TRBD2. Germline V gene sequence: CDR1 LNHNV, CDR2 YYDKDF (reference sequence). The J segment lost 7 bases and the V segment lost 5 bases, leaving 2 bases of the junction unmatched. The CDR3 is 14 residues long. The CDR3 reads CATSGLAGVNEQFF. Written as DNA, the CDR3 is TGTGCCACCAGCGGACTAGCGGGAGTTAATGAGCAGTTCTTC. The full variable domain, completed using reference TRBV15 and TRBJ2-1, is DAMVIQNPRYQVTQFGKPVTLSCSQTLNHNVMYWYQQKSSQAPKLLFHYYDKDFNNEADTPDNFQSRRPNTSFCFLDIRSPGLGDTAMYLCATSGLAGVNEQFFGPGTRLTVL.

This clonotype was detected many times. The V and J genes are TRBV7-9 and TRBJ2-7, with 10 bases that match TRBD1. CDR3 length: 15 amino acids. V lost 5 bases and J lost 1; bases outside the gene matches: 5. CDR1 is SEHNR, CDR2 FQNEAQ, per germline (reference sequence). The CDR3 here is CASSPGQGGSYEQYF. For the CDR3, the DNA is TGTGCCAGCAGCCCCGGACAGGGGGGGTCCTACGAGCAGTACTTC.

V gene TRBV25-1 combines with J gene TRBJ2-2; unclear D gene. The CDR3 sequence is 14 residues long. Germline V gene lookup returns CDR1 MGHDK and CDR2 SYGVNS. Trimming took off 4 bases at V and 0 bases at J, with 6 bases between the two ends. CDR3 sequence: CASSAATNTGELFF. The CDR3 DNA sequence: TGTGCCAGCAGTGCCGCCACGAACACCGGGGAGCTGTTTTTT.

On this clonotype: With a much larger clone just one base away, this may be a read error. The V gene is TRBV7-2, the J gene TRBJ2-1, with D possibly called TRBD1 or TRBD2 (5 bases each). This CDR3 region has 15 residues. Germline CDR1 reads SGHTA; CDR2 reads FQGNSA. The DNA of the CDR3 is TGTGCCAGCAGCCCCCCGCCCGGGACCGAAAATGAGCAGTCCTTC. Amino acid sequence: CASSPPPGTENEQSF.

This clonotype occurred many times. The chain recombines TRBV18 with TRBJ2-3, with D perhaps matching TRBD2 (6 bases). V was trimmed by 3 bases and J by 4 bases, leaving 14 bases between them. The CDR3 spans 15 residues. CDR1 is KGHSH and CDR2 is LQKENI in the germline V gene. For the CDR3, the DNA is TGTGCCAGCTCACCCCAGGAGGGATTGGCAGATACGCAGTATTTT. Translated, it gives CASSPQEGLADTQYF. The complete variable domain, with remaining parts taken from reference TRBV18 and TRBJ2-3, reads NAGVMQNPRHLVRRRGQEARLRCSPMKGHSHVYWYRQLPEEGLKFMVYLQKENIIDESGMPKERFSAEFPKEGPSILRIQQVVRGDSAAYFCASSPQEGLADTQYFGPGTRLTVL.

This chain joins TRBV10-3 and TRBJ2-5; a weak D match, TRBD2 (6 bases). Trimming stripped 8 bases from V and 5 bases from J, with 15 bases between. Germline lookup yields CDR1 ENHRY and CDR2 SYGVKD. The CDR3 sequence is 13 residues long. The chain's CDR3 is CAISRDLGETQYF. The CDR3 coding sequence is TGTGCCATCTCCCGGGACTTGGGGGAGACCCAGTACTTC.

This clonotype was found many times. The chain combines TRBV11-2 with TRBJ1-2; 9 nucleotides match TRBD1. CDR3 length: 14 residues. Germline CDR1 and CDR2: SGHAT and FQNNGV. Trimming at V came to 3 bases and at J to 5 bases, leaving 4 bases not matched to a gene. CDR3 amino acids: CASSFDRGVYGYTF. For the CDR3, the DNA is TGTGCCAGCAGCTTTGACAGGGGGGTTTATGGCTACACCTTC.

The table lists this clonotype with a few counts. This chain uses TRBV6-1 with TRBJ1-1, with D perhaps matching TRBD1 (6 bases). In germline, CDR1 is MNHNS, CDR2 SASEGT. V was pared by 6 bases and J by 2 bases, with 16 bases between. The CDR3 totals 15 residues. The CDR3 reads CASSHPGDANTEAFF. CDR3 nucleotides: TGTGCCAGCAGCCACCCAGGGGATGCTAACACTGAAGCTTTCTTT.

This clonotype was seen repeatedly, ten times or more. This chain links TRBV20-1 with TRBJ2-5, with 10 bases matching TRBD1. V shed 5 bases, J shed 3 bases, and the junction held 6 bases outside the gene matches. Germline CDR1 reads DFQATT; CDR2 reads SNEGSKA (reference sequence). This CDR3 spans 14 amino acids. The DNA of the CDR3 is TGCAGTGCTGGACTCGGGACAGGGGAAGAGACCCAGTACTTC. This codes for CSAGLGTGEETQYF.

Many counts were recorded for this clonotype. V and J are TRBV11-2 and TRBJ2-1; 9 nucleotides agree with TRBD2. The CDR3 loop spans 15 amino acids. V was pared by 4 bases and J by 8 bases, with 9 bases of the junction left unmatched. Germline loops: CDR1 SGHAT, CDR2 FQNNGV. The chain's CDR3 is CASSSRERGAYEQFF. CDR3 coding DNA: TGTGCCAGCAGCTCCAGGGAGCGGGGGGCCTATGAGCAGTTCTTC.

Ten or more counts support this clonotype. The chain uses TRBV27 and TRBJ2-7, with D possibly TRBD1 on 6 matching bases. Trimming left V 10 bases short and J 2 bases short, with 18 bases between. The germline V gene encodes CDR1 MNHEY and CDR2 SMNVEV (reference sequence). This CDR3 region has 14 residues. CDR3 region: CATASGQGPYEQYF. DNA of the CDR3: TGTGCCACCGCGTCGGGACAAGGGCCCTACGAGCAGTACTTC.

This clonotype was counted ten times or more. The genes are TRBV6-2 or TRBV6-3 and TRBJ1-2; no clear D gene. V was clipped by 6 bases and J by 5 bases, with 19 bases between them. Looked up from germline, CDR1 is MNHEY and CDR2 is SVGEGT. The length of the CDR3 is 15 residues. CDR3 DNA: TGTGCCAGCAGACTTGACGAAGAAGGAGGGTATGGCTACACCTTC. Its translation: CASRLDEEGGYGYTF.

This clonotype has a count of ten or more. The genes are TRBV12-3 or TRBV12-4 and TRBJ2-6; no reliable D call. The CDR3 extends over 16 amino acids. Trimming stripped 3 bases from V and 3 bases from J, with 12 bases between. The CDR3 spells CASSFGSKGGANVLTF. The DNA for the CDR3 is TGTGCCAGCAGTTTCGGCAGTAAGGGTGGGGCCAACGTCCTGACTTTC.

Many counts were recorded for this clonotype. This sequence joins TRBV30 and TRBJ2-3; D possibly corresponds to TRBD2 (6 bases). Germline V gives CDR1 GTSNPN, CDR2 SVGIG (reference sequence). This CDR3 is built from 13 residues. V lost 5 bases, J lost 0 bases, and 9 bases lay in between. The CDR3 is CAWDSGSTDTQYF. DNA for the CDR3: TGTGCCTGGGATAGCGGAAGCACAGATACGCAGTATTTT.